This TCR beta chain was sequenced in a study of blood T cell repertoires in COVID-19. Turning to the study itself: Samples taken during acute and convalescent COVID-19 were collected in the United States, Italy and Spain.

In the authors' methods: Reference gene primer amplification in the assay estimated nucleated cell counts. Here immunoSEQ multiplex PCR was the method, and the copy in TCRdb shows in-frame clones only, minus some. Clonal size and the V and J genes are those of that table, whereas D and trimming came from the DNA. This sample has 200,000 to 250,000 clones, with around 84% found just once. The J segment lost 1 base and the V segment lost 5 bases, leaving 5 bases of the junction unmatched. CDR3 length: 15 amino acids. Germline CDR1 and CDR2: KGHSH and LQKENI. This TCR was sampled from a woman of 80 years or more with active or convalescent COVID-19. V is TRBV18 and J is TRBJ1-1; TRBD1 matches 9 bases. The specimen was peripheral blood. CDR3 DNA sequence: TGTGCCAGCTCAGGACCGGGACAGGGGAACACTGAAGCTTTCTTT. Its translation is CASSGPGQGNTEAFF. Supplemented by reference TRBV18 and TRBJ1-1, the full variable domain reads NAGVMQNPRHLVRRRGQEARLRCSPMKGHSHVYWYRQLPEEGLKFMVYLQKENIIDESGMPKERFSAEFPKEGPSILRIQQVVRGDSAAYFCASSGPGQGNTEAFFGQGTRLTVV.